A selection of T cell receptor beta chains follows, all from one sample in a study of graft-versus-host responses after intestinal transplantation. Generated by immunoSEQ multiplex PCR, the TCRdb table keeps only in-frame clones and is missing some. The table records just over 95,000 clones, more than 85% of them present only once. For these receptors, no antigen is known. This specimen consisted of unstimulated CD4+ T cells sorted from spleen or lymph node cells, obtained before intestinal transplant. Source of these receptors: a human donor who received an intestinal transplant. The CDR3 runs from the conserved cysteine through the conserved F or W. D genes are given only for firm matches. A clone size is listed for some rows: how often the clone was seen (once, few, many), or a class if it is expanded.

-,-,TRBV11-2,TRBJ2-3,TGTGCCAGCAGCTTAGATCGGGCAGATACGCAGTATTTT,CASSLDRADTQYF
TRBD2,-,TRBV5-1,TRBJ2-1,TGCGCCAGCAGCTTGGTCTTGGCTAGCGGGAGTAGTGAGCAGTTCTTC,CASSLVLASGSSEQFF
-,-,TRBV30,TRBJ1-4,TGTGCCTGGAGGGGGAGAGCAGGTGAAAAACTGTTTTTT,CAWRGRAGEKLFF
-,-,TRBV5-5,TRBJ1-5,TGTGCCAGCAGCCAGGGTCCGAACCCTCGAGAATTTTCTCGTCAGCCCCAGCATTTT,CASSQGPNPREFSRQPQHF
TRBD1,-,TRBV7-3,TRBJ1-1,TGTGCCAGCAGCGGACAGGAGAACACTGAAGCTTTCTTT,CASSGQENTEAFF
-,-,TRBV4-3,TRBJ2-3,TGCGCCAGCAGCCAAGCCTGGGGCGTAGATACGCAGTATTTT,CASSQAWGVDTQYF
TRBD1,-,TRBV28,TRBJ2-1,TGTGCCAGCAGTACAAAAGGGGGCTTCTCCTACAATGAGCAGTTCTTC,CASSTKGGFSYNEQFF
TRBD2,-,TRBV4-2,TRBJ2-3,TGTGCCAGCAGCCAAGCTCCGCCGGGCCGGGGGGGCACAGATACGCAGTATTTT,CASSQAPPGRGGTDTQYF
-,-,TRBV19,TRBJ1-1,TGTGCCAGTAGTGGGGGGGTTGAAGCTTTCTTT,CASSGGVEAFF
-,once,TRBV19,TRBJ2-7,TGTGCCAGTAGTATGGGGAGTTCCTACGAGCAGTACTTC,CASSMGSSYEQYF
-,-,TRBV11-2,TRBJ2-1,TGTGCCAGCAGCCGGGGGATAAATGAGCAGTTCTTC,CASSRGINEQFF
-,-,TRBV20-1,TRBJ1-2,TGCAGTGCCAGGGTAGGGTATGGCTACACCTTC,CSARVGYGYTF
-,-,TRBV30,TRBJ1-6,TGTGCCTGGGGGAGGGGGACGTTTTCACCCCTCCACTTT,CAWGRGTFSPLHF
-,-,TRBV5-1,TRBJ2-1,TGCGCCAGCAGCTTACAGACCCGATACAATGAGCAGTTCTTC,CASSLQTRYNEQFF
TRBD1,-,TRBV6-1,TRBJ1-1,TGTGCCAGCAGTGAATCCGGGACAGGGAACACTGAAGCTTTCTTT,CASSESGTGNTEAFF
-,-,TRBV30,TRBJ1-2,TGTGCCTGGAACAGGGAACCCTATGGCTACACCTTC,CAWNREPYGYTF
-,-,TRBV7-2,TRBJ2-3,TGTGCCAGCAGCTTATGGGGGCAGAGCACAGATACGCAGTATTTT,CASSLWGQSTDTQYF
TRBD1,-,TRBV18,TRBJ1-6,TGTGCCAGCTCACCACAGGGACAGGTCTTAAATTCACCCCTCCACTTT,CASSPQGQVLNSPLHF
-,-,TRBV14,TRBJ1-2,TGTGCCAGCAGCCAAGAAGTCAGGGGCTATGGCTACACCTTC,CASSQEVRGYGYTF
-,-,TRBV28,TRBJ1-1,TGTGCCAGCAGTACCCCGGGGAACACTGAAGCTTTCTTT,CASSTPGNTEAFF
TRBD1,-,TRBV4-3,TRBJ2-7,TGCGCCAGCAGCCAATCCGACAGGGGGTTTCGCGAGCAGTACTTC,CASSQSDRGFREQYF
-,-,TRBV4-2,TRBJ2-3,TGTGCCAGCAGCCAAGGCACTTTGGGCACAGATACGCAGTATTTT,CASSQGTLGTDTQYF
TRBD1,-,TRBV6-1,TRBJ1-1,TGTGCCAGCAGTGGAGGGGGCGGAAAAAGGGTGAACACTGAAGCTTTCTTT,CASSGGGGKRVNTEAFF
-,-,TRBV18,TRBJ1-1,TGTGCCAGCTCACAGGGGGTCTACACTGAAGCTTTCTTT,CASSQGVYTEAFF
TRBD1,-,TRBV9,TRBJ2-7,TGTGCCAGCAGCGCCAGGGGGAGCCAGGGCGAGCAGTACTTC,CASSARGSQGEQYF
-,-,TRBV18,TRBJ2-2,TGTGCCAGCTCACCAGAGCTCGCGGTGGGGAACACCGGGGAGCTGTTTTTT,CASSPELAVGNTGELFF
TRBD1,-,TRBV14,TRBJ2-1,TGTGCCAGCAGCCAGGACAGGGACACCTACAATGAGCAGTTCTTC,CASSQDRDTYNEQFF
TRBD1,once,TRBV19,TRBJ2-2,TGTGCCAGTAGAGGACAGGACACCGGGGAGCTGTTTTTT,CASRGQDTGELFF
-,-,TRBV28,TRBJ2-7,TGTGCCAGCAGTTTAGCTACAGGGTCCCACGAGCAGTACTTC,CASSLATGSHEQYF
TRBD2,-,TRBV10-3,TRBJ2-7,TGTGCCATTGAACCTAGCGGGAGAGACAACGAGCAGTACTTC,CAIEPSGRDNEQYF
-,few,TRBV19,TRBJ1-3,TGTGCCAGTAGTGACAGTCATGGAAACACCATATATTTT,CASSDSHGNTIYF
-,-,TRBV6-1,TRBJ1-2,TGTGCTGGGGGGGGCGCATTTAGCTACACCTTC,CAGGGAFSYTF
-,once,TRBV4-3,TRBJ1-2,TGCGCCAGCAGCCAAGAACCAGGCCAGAGGGATGGCTACACCTTC,CASSQEPGQRDGYTF
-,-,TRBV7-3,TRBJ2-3,TGTGCCAGCAGCTTAACCGGGGGGCCTAGCACAGATACGCAGTATTTT,CASSLTGGPSTDTQYF
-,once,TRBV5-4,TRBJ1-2,TGTGCCAGCAGCCCAGGGGACTATGGCTACACCTTC,CASSPGDYGYTF
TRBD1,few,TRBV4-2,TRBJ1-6,TGTGCCAGCAGCCAGGAGGACAGGGGAGCTTCACCCCTCCACTTT,CASSQEDRGASPLHF
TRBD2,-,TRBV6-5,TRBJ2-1,TGTGCCAGCCGGTCTAGCGGGAGTCACAATGAGCAGTTCTTC,CASRSSGSHNEQFF
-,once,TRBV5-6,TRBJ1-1,TGTGCCAGCAGTCGGGGGGGCACTGAAGCTTTCTTT,CASSRGGTEAFF
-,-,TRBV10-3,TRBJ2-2,TGTGCCAGTGAGGACTGGAACACCGGGGAGCTGTTTTTT,CASEDWNTGELFF
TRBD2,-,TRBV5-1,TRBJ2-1,TGCGCCAGCAGCTTGCTAGCGGGAGATGATGAGCAGTTCTTC,CASSLLAGDDEQFF
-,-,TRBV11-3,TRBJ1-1,TGTGCCAGCAGGGTTCAGGGGAACACTGAAGCTTTCTTT,CASRVQGNTEAFF
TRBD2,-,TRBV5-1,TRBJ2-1,TGCGCCAGCAGCTTGGGGAGCGGAGCGGGGGGACATGAGCAGTTCTTC,CASSLGSGAGGHEQFF
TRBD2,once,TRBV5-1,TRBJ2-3,TGCGCCAGCAGCTCCAGACTAGCGGGCACAGATACGCAGTATTTT,CASSSRLAGTDTQYF
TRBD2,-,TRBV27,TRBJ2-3,TGTGCCAGCAGCGTTTTAGCGGGGGCCCTCACAGATACGCAGTATTTT,CASSVLAGALTDTQYF
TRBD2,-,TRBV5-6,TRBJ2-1,TGTGCCAGCAGCTTTCGGACTAGCGTAAGGTACAATGAGCAGTTCTTC,CASSFRTSVRYNEQFF
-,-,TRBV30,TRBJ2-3,TGTGCCTGGAGTGAGGGGGATACGCAGTATTTT,CAWSEGDTQYF
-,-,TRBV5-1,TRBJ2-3,TGCGCCAGCAGCTGGTCCGGGAGCACAGATACGCAGTATTTT,CASSWSGSTDTQYF
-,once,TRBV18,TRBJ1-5,TGTGCCAGCTCACCAGGAGGGCAGCCCCAGCATTTT,CASSPGGQPQHF
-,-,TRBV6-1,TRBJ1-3,TGTGCCAGCAGTGCTGGGACTATTGGAAACACCATATATTTT,CASSAGTIGNTIYF